The present entry profiles one TCR beta chain with its context. The data were taken from a study of blood T cell repertoires in COVID-19. Study summary: COVID-19 samples, acute and convalescent, were from the United States, Italy and Spain. T cells, B-cell-depleted T cells, or PBMCs provided the cDNA or gDNA that served as material.

Sequencing was performed with immunoSEQ multiplex PCR; in TCRdb, only in-frame clones are kept and a portion is missing. The sample yields under 200,000 clones, roughly 84% seen once. After removal of 4 bases from V and 4 bases from J, the junction contained 3 bases not matched to a gene. Germline values: CDR1 SGHTA, CDR2 FQGNSA. CDR3 length: 14 amino acids. The V and J genes are TRBV7-2 and TRBJ1-2, with 10 bases that match TRBD1. The sequenced sample was peripheral blood. This TCR was sampled from a woman older than 75 with acute or convalescent COVID-19. Here the CDR3 DNA reads TGTGCCAGCAGCTCAGGACAGGGGGGCTATGGCTACACCTTC. This encodes CASSSGQGGYGYTF.